This is a list of T cell receptor beta chains from one sample in a study of blood T cell repertoires in COVID-19. TCRdb's table, derived via immunoSEQ multiplex PCR, lists solely in-frame clones and lacks some. The table lists 150,000 to 200,000 clones, about 83% of them singletons. The sequencing sample was made of peripheral blood. Source of these receptors: a woman aged 18-29 years who had recovered from COVID-19. Both conserved end residues are part of each CDR3. Each record gives: D gene, V gene, J gene, clone size, CDR3 DNA, CDR3 protein. The D gene is left open where the match is weak. The size entry is marked missing in some rows and otherwise reads once, few, many or a size class.

>TRBD2|TRBV6-1|TRBJ2-7|.
TGTGCCAGCAGTGCACCCCGGGCCGCGGGAGGGTACGAGCAGTACTTC
CASSAPRAAGGYEQYF
>TRBD1|TRBV6-5|TRBJ1-5|.
TGTGCCAGCAGCCCCACAGGGGGCGGAAATCAGCCCCAGCATTTT
CASSPTGGGNQPQHF
>TRBD2|TRBV7-2|TRBJ2-1|few
TGTGCCAGCAGCGCCGGCTCTAGCGGGAACTACAATGAGCAGTTCTTC
CASSAGSSGNYNEQFF
>TRBD2|TRBV5-5|TRBJ2-1|.
TGTGCCAGCCCGGGAGGTGGGGGGATAATTGAGCAGTTCTTC
CASPGGGGIIEQFF
>.|TRBV18|TRBJ2-3|.
TGTGCCAGCTCACGGATCCGGGACTCCACAGATACGCAGTATTTT
CASSRIRDSTDTQYF
>TRBD1|TRBV6-1|TRBJ2-7|.
TGTGCCAGCAGTGACCCCGGACAGGGGCTCCCCTACGAGCAGTACTTC
CASSDPGQGLPYEQYF
>.|TRBV13|TRBJ1-6|once
TGTGCCAGCAGCTTAGCCGGACACCTAGGCGGTTCACCCCTCCACTTT
CASSLAGHLGGSPLHF
>.|TRBV19|TRBJ1-1|.
TGTGCCAGTAGTATTTTAGGAGGGCCCGGACTATATGAAGCTTTCTTT
CASSILGGPGLYEAFF
>TRBD1|TRBV5-6|TRBJ2-2|once
TGTGCCAGCAGCAGCGGGACAGGGGGCAACACCGGGGAGCTGTTTTTT
CASSSGTGGNTGELFF
>.|TRBV15|TRBJ2-6|.
TGTGCCGCCCGCGGCGATATGCTCTCTGGGGCCAACGTCCTGACTTTC
CAARGDMLSGANVLTF
>.|TRBV5-5|TRBJ1-4|.
TGTGCCAGCAGCGCGCAGGGGCGGGGGCTGGAAAAACTGTTTTTT
CASSAQGRGLEKLFF
>.|TRBV9|TRBJ1-2|.
TGTGCCAGCAGCCCCAGCGGGGTACTCGGCTATGGCTACACCTTC
CASSPSGVLGYGYTF